Sequencing of this T cell receptor beta chain was carried out in a study of graft-versus-host responses after intestinal transplantation. The wider study: Induction using anti-thymocyte globulin, followed by tacrolimus and steroids for 2 to 4 years, was given to all recipients. Broader study findings: Circulating GvH clone levels at their peak were associated with HvG declines (early post-transplant).

V lost 2 bases and J lost 1, with 8 bases in between. The CDR3 spans 14 residues. Per germline, CDR1 MNHEY and CDR2 SVGAGI. In the case of this clone: As yet, its antigen is unknown. Other DNA sequences in this specimen translate into the identical CDR3.

Sequenced by immunoSEQ multiplex PCR; TCRdb stores in-frame clones only, minus some. Of tens of thousands of clones in the sample, over 85% were seen once. The sequencing used unstimulated CD8+ T cells sorted from spleen or lymph node cells, collected before intestinal transplant. The sequence derives from a human donor who received an intestinal transplant. The chain joins TRBV6-5 to TRBJ1-1; D uncertain. DNA of the CDR3: TGTGCCAGCAGTTACGCCACAGCGAACACTGAAGCTTTCTTT. It yields the protein CASSYATANTEAFF.